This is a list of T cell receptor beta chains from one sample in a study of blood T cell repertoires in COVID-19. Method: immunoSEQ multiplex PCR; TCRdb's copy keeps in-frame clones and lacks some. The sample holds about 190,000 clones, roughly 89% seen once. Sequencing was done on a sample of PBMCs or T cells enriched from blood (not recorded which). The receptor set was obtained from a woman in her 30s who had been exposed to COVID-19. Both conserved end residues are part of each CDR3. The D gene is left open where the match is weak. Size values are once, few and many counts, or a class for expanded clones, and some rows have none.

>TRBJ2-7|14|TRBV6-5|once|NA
CASSYYRGTYEQYF
TGTGCCAGCAGTTACTATCGGGGGACCTACGAGCAGTACTTC
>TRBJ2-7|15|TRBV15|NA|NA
CATSRGGLQVYEQYF
TGTGCCACCAGCAGAGGGGGGCTTCAAGTCTACGAGCAGTACTTC
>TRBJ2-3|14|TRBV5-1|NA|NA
CASSLDGRTDTQYF
TGCGCCAGCAGCTTGGACGGCAGGACAGATACGCAGTATTTT
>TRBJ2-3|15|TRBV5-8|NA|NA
CASSPHRSGSDTQYF
TGTGCCAGCAGCCCACACCGCTCAGGGTCAGATACGCAGTATTTT
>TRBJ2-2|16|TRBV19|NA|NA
CASSIRWGLNTGELFF
TGTGCCAGTAGTATAAGGTGGGGCTTGAACACCGGGGAGCTGTTTTTT
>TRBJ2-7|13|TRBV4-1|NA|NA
CASSQGVSYEQYF
TGCGCCAGCAGCCAAGGAGTGAGTTACGAGCAGTACTTC
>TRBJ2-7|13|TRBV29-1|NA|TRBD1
CSVRDRSSYEQYF
TGCAGCGTCCGGGACAGAAGCTCCTACGAGCAGTACTTC
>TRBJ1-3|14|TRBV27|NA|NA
CASRSQNSGNTIYF
TGTGCCAGCAGGTCACAGAACTCTGGAAACACCATATATTTT
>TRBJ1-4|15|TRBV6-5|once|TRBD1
CASSYSSGTVGKLFF
TGTGCCAGCAGTTACTCGTCCGGGACAGTCGGAAAACTGTTTTTT
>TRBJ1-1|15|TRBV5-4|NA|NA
CASSLRQGFDTEAFF
TGTGCCAGCAGCTTGCGGCAGGGGTTCGACACTGAAGCTTTCTTT
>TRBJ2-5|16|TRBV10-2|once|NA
CASGRGQTGNQETQYF
TGCGCCAGCGGCCGAGGACAGACCGGGAACCAAGAGACCCAGTACTTC
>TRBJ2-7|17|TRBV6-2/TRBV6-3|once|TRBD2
CASSYELAGGTAYEQYF
TGTGCCAGCAGTTACGAACTAGCGGGGGGGACTGCCTACGAGCAGTACTTC
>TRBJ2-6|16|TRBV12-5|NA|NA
CASGYGGISGANVLTF
TGTGCTAGTGGTTATGGGGGGATCTCTGGGGCCAACGTCCTGACTTTC
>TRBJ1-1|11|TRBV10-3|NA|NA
CAIMRGTEAFF
TGTGCCATCATGCGAGGCACTGAAGCTTTCTTT
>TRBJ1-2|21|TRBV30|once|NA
CAWSVARQNQPVHRSFYGYTF
TGTGCCTGGAGTGTGGCGAGACAGAATCAACCAGTCCACCGTTCATTTTATGGCTACACCTTC
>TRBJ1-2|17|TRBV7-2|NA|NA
CASSLVAGSIANYGYTF
TGTGCCAGCAGCTTAGTCGCAGGAAGCATCGCTAACTATGGCTACACCTTC
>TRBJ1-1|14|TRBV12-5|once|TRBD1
CASGLNRGNTEAFF
TGTGCTAGTGGTTTGAACAGGGGGAACACTGAAGCTTTCTTT
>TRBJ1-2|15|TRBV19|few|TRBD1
CASSLTGTGIRRYTF
TGTGCCAGTAGTCTGACCGGGACAGGTATTAGGCGCTACACCTTC
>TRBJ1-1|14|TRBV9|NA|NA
CASSVGRRGTEAFF
TGTGCCAGCAGCGTAGGCCGGCGGGGAACTGAAGCTTTCTTT
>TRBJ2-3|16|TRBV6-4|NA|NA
CASSDEGDPSTDTQYF
TGTGCCAGCAGTGACGAGGGGGACCCTAGCACAGATACGCAGTATTTT
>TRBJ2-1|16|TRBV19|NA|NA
CASSIVDSPEGDEQFF
TGTGCCAGTAGTATAGTGGACTCCCCAGAGGGGGATGAGCAGTTCTTC
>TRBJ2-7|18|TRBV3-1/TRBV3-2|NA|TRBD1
CASSQETFDGTGAYEQYF
TGTGCCAGCAGCCAAGAAACGTTTGATGGGACAGGAGCCTACGAGCAGTACTTC
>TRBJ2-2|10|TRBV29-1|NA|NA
CSAYTGELFF
TGCAGCGCTTATACCGGGGAGCTGTTTTTT
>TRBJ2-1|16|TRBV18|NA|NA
CASSLAPGTLTDEQFF
TGTGCCAGCTCGCTAGCCCCCGGGACTCTGACTGATGAGCAGTTCTTC
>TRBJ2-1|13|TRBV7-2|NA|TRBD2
CASSLSGGYEQFF
TGTGCCAGCAGCTTAAGCGGGGGGTATGAGCAGTTCTTC
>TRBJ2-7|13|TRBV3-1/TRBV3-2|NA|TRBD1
CASSRSGQHEQYF
TGTGCCAGCAGCCGATCGGGACAGCACGAGCAGTACTTC
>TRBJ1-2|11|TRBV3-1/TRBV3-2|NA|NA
CASSQKTVYTF
TGTGCCAGCAGCCAAAAGACAGTTTACACCTTC
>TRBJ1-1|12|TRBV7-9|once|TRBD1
CASSMTGAEAFF
TGTGCCAGCAGCATGACAGGGGCTGAAGCTTTCTTT
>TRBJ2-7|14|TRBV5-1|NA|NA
CASSLDGQYVEQYF
TGCGCCAGCAGCTTGGACGGACAGTACGTGGAGCAGTACTTC